This is a list of T cell receptor beta chains from one sample in a study of blood T cell repertoires in COVID-19. TCRdb's table, derived via immunoSEQ multiplex PCR, lists solely in-frame clones and lacks some. The sample contains approximately 340,000 clones, 80% to 90% of which appear only once. Sequencing was done on a sample of peripheral blood. The source is a man aged 30-40 years with active or convalescent COVID-19. Both conserved end residues are part of each CDR3. Each record gives: D gene, J gene, clone size, V gene, CDR3 DNA, CDR3 protein. The D gene is left open where the match is weak. Clone size is not always given. Where it is, it says once, few, many or a class for expanded clones.

>TRBD1|TRBJ1-1|once|TRBV6-5
TGTGCCAGCAGTTACCCTACAGGGGGGGACGATGAAGCTTTCTTT
CASSYPTGGDDEAFF
>.|TRBJ2-1|.|TRBV3-1/TRBV3-2
TGTGCCAGCAAATCCGGGACACCGTACAATGAGCAGTTCTTC
CASKSGTPYNEQFF
>TRBD1|TRBJ1-2|.|TRBV27
TGTGCCAGCAGTCCGGGACAGGGGATCGGCTACACCTTC
CASSPGQGIGYTF
>.|TRBJ2-7|.|TRBV11-1
TGTGCCAGCAGCTTACTGGCGGGAATCGACGAGCAGTACTTC
CASSLLAGIDEQYF
>TRBD1|TRBJ1-6|.|TRBV19
TGTGCCAGTAGTATAACTGACAGGGGGCTTTCACCCCTCCACTTT
CASSITDRGLSPLHF
>.|TRBJ1-1|.|TRBV2
TGTGCCAGCGGAGGGTCGGAGAGGAGCACTGAAGCTTTCTTT
CASGGSERSTEAFF
>.|TRBJ2-3|.|TRBV7-9
TGTGCCAGCAGCTTAGGACAGCGACGCACAGATACGCAGTATTTT
CASSLGQRRTDTQYF
>.|TRBJ2-7|.|TRBV7-8
TGTGCCAGCAGCCTGTACTACGAGCAGTACTTC
CASSLYYEQYF
>.|TRBJ1-4|.|TRBV6-6
TGTGCCAGCAGTGCCAGGACGGACTATGAAAAACTGTTTTTT
CASSARTDYEKLFF
>.|TRBJ1-4|.|TRBV11-3
TGTGCCAGCAGGGGGGCGGAGGACGGCGAAAAACTGTTTTTT
CASRGAEDGEKLFF
>TRBD1|TRBJ1-2|.|TRBV29-1
TGCAGCGCCTGGGACAGGGGGCACCGAGCTAACTATGGCTACACCTTC
CSAWDRGHRANYGYTF
>TRBD2|TRBJ2-1|.|TRBV7-2
TGTGCCAGCAGCTACAGGACTAGCGGGAGGACCGTTTACAATGAGCAGTTCTTC
CASSYRTSGRTVYNEQFF
>.|TRBJ1-2|.|TRBV6-5
TGTGCCAGCAAGGGAGGGGGAAAGGGCTATGGCTACACCTTC
CASKGGGKGYGYTF
>.|TRBJ1-2|.|TRBV7-6
TGTGCCAGCAGGCCCCGGGGGAAGGGACCCTATGGCTACACCTTC
CASRPRGKGPYGYTF
>TRBD2|TRBJ2-5|.|TRBV7-9
TGTGCCAGCAGCCCATCGGGAGGGTTGGAGACCCAGTACTTC
CASSPSGGLETQYF
>.|TRBJ1-2|.|TRBV6-5
TGTGCCAGCACTCCGGCTAGCCGAGGCTATGGCTACACCTTC
CASTPASRGYGYTF
>TRBD1|TRBJ1-2|.|TRBV4-3
TGCGCCGCCAGCCTGTATCAGGGGGCAGGTGGCTACACCTTC
CAASLYQGAGGYTF
>TRBD1|TRBJ1-5|.|TRBV9
TGTGCCAGCACCCGGACAGGGGGCCCTAATCAGCCCCAGCATTTT
CASTRTGGPNQPQHF
>TRBD2|TRBJ2-1|once|TRBV6-4
TGTGCCAGCAGTGCGAGTCTAGCGGGAGGCGGTGAGCAGTTCTTC
CASSASLAGGGEQFF
>.|TRBJ1-3|.|TRBV4-3
TGCGCCAGCAGCCAAGGTTCGGGTCCTGGAAACACCATATATTTT
CASSQGSGPGNTIYF
>TRBD2|TRBJ2-2|.|TRBV6-2/TRBV6-3
TGTGCCAGCAGTTACGACGTCGAGCGGGAGGGCCTTACCGGGGAGCTGTTTTTT
CASSYDVEREGLTGELFF
>TRBD1|TRBJ1-1|.|TRBV28
TGTGCCAGCAGTTTGGCAGGGGGCACTGAAGCTTTCTTT
CASSLAGGTEAFF
>.|TRBJ1-3|.|TRBV10-3
TGTGCCATCAGTGGAGCCGTGCAGGGCATTGGAAACACCATATATTTT
CAISGAVQGIGNTIYF
>.|TRBJ1-2|.|TRBV7-9
TGTGCCAGCAGCTTACCTCAAGATCGGGGAGGCTACACCTTC
CASSLPQDRGGYTF
>TRBD1|TRBJ2-7|.|TRBV2
TGTGCCAGCAGTAGGTCAGGGACAGGACGGGCCCACGAGCAGTACTTC
CASSRSGTGRAHEQYF
>TRBD1|TRBJ1-3|.|TRBV4-1
TGCGCCAGCAGCCAAGATGAAGGTAGGGGGCCTGGAAACACCATATATTTT
CASSQDEGRGPGNTIYF
>TRBD2|TRBJ2-3|.|TRBV19
TGTGCCAGTAGTAGGGGACTAGCGGGGGGAAGCACAGATACGCAGTATTTT
CASSRGLAGGSTDTQYF
>TRBD2|TRBJ2-3|.|TRBV4-2
TGTGCCAGCAGCCCCCGACTAGCGGGAGGGTTAGGAAATACGCAGTATTTT
CASSPRLAGGLGNTQYF
>.|TRBJ1-4|.|TRBV5-1
TGCGCCAGCAGCCCCCTTGCAACTAATGAAAAACTGTTTTTT
CASSPLATNEKLFF
>.|TRBJ1-1|.|TRBV6-2/TRBV6-3
TGTGCCAGCAGTTACCCGGGGAGGGCGAACACTGAAGCTTTCTTT
CASSYPGRANTEAFF
>.|TRBJ1-5|.|TRBV7-2
TGTGCCAGCAGCTATATGTATCAGCCCCAGCATTTT
CASSYMYQPQHF
>.|TRBJ2-3|.|TRBV5-1
TGCGCCAGCACCTTGGACTTGAGGGATACGCAGTATTTT
CASTLDLRDTQYF
>.|TRBJ2-7|.|TRBV11-3
TGTGCCAGCACCCCGACAGACTCCTACGAGCAGTACTTC
CASTPTDSYEQYF
>.|TRBJ2-2|.|TRBV27
TGTGCCAGCAGTTGGATTGCAGGCACCGGGGAGCTGTTTTTT
CASSWIAGTGELFF
>.|TRBJ2-2|.|TRBV6-4
TGTGCCAGCAGTGAGAGAGCCCTGAACACCGGGGAGCTGTTTTTT
CASSERALNTGELFF
>.|TRBJ2-2|.|TRBV9
TGTGCCAGCAGCCCTCAAGTGAGGGTTGATGGCGGCGAGCTGTTTTTT
CASSPQVRVDGGELFF
>TRBD2|TRBJ2-7|.|TRBV5-4
TGTGCCAGCAGCCCGGGACTAGTCGCCTACGAGCAGTACTTC
CASSPGLVAYEQYF
>.|TRBJ2-1|.|TRBV5-4
TGTGCCAGCAGCGAGAGTACAGGGAACTACAATGAGCAGTTCTTC
CASSESTGNYNEQFF
>TRBD1|TRBJ2-1|.|TRBV30
TGTGCCTGGACCCGGGGGACAGGGAGTAGCAATGAGCAGTTCTTC
CAWTRGTGSSNEQFF
>.|TRBJ2-7|once|TRBV21-1
TGTGCCAGCAGTCAAACCGGGACAGACTACGAGCAGTACTTC
CASSQTGTDYEQYF
>.|TRBJ1-3|.|TRBV3-1/TRBV3-2
TGTGCCAGCAGCCAAGGAACAGGGCCTGGAAACACCATATATTTT
CASSQGTGPGNTIYF
>TRBD2|TRBJ2-3|.|TRBV5-6
TGTGCCAGCAGCTCAACCCGGACTAGCGCAACAGATACGCAGTATTTT
CASSSTRTSATDTQYF
>TRBD1|TRBJ2-2|.|TRBV6-4
TGTGCCAGCAGTGTGCAGGGACAGGCCACCGGGGAGCTGTTTTTT
CASSVQGQATGELFF
>.|TRBJ1-5|.|TRBV24-1
TGTGCCACCAGCCCAGGGCTTAGCAATCAGCCCCAGCATTTT
CATSPGLSNQPQHF
>.|TRBJ2-7|.|TRBV11-3
TGTGCCAGCAGCTTAGTGGCGGTCTCCTACGAGCAGTACTTC
CASSLVAVSYEQYF
>TRBD1|TRBJ2-7|.|TRBV19
TGTGCCAGTGGCCCTCAGGGGGCATCCGAGCAGTACTTC
CASGPQGASEQYF
>TRBD1|TRBJ1-5|.|TRBV10-3
TGTGCCATCAGTGAGTCAGGGCAGGGGGGTAATCAGCCCCAGCATTTT
CAISESGQGGNQPQHF
>.|TRBJ2-3|.|TRBV11-3
TGTGCCAGCAGCTCCACCACTGAGGGAGGAGGAGATACGCAGTATTTT
CASSSTTEGGGDTQYF
>TRBD1|TRBJ1-2|few|TRBV4-1
TGCGCCAGCAGCCAGGACAGGGGGCTTCTCTATGGCTACACCTTC
CASSQDRGLLYGYTF
>TRBD1|TRBJ1-5|once|TRBV30
TGTGCCTGGAGTGGATTCGATAAGGGGGCGCATTTAAGCAATCAGCCCCAGCATTTT
CAWSGFDKGAHLSNQPQHF
>.|TRBJ2-2|.|TRBV7-6
TGTGCCAGCAGCTTCTACGGGAACACCGGGGAGCTGTTTTTT
CASSFYGNTGELFF
>TRBD1|TRBJ1-2|few|TRBV14
TGTGCCAGCAGCCAGACCGGACAGGGGGGTAGCTATGGCTACACCTTC
CASSQTGQGGSYGYTF
>TRBD2|TRBJ2-5|.|TRBV27
TGTGCCAGCACCAAAGGACTAGCGGGGGGTAGAGAGACCCAGTACTTC
CASTKGLAGGRETQYF